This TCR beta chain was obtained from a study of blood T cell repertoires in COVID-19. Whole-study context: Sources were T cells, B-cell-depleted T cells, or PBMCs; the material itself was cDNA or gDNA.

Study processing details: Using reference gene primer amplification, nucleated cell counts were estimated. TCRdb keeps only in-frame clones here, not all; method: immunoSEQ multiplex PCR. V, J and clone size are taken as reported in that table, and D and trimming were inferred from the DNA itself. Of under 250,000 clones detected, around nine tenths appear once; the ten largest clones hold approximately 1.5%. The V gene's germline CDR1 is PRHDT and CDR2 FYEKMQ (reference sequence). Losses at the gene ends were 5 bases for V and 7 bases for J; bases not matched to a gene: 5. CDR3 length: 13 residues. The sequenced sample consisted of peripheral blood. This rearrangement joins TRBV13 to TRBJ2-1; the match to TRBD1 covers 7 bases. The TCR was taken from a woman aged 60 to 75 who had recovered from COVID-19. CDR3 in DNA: TGTGCCAGCAGCCCCAGGACAGGAAATGAGCAGTTCTTC. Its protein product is CASSPRTGNEQFF.